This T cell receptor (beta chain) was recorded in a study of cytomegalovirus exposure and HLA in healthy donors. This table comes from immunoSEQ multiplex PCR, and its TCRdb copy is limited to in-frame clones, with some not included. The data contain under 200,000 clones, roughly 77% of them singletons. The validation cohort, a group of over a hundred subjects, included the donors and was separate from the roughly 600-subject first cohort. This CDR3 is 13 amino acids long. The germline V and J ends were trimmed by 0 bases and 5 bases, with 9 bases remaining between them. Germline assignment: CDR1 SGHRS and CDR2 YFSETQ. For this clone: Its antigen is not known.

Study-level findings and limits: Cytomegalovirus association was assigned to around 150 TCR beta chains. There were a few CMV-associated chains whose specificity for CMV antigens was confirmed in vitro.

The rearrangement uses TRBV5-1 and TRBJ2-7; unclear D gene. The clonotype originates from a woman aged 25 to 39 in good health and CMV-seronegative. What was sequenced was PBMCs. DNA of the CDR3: TGCGCCAGCAGCTTGGGCCAGGCCGACGAGCAGTACTTC. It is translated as CASSLGQADEQYF. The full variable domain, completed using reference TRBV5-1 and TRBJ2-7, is KAGVTQTPRYLIKTRGQQVTLSCSPISGHRSVSWYQQTPGQGLQFLFEYFSETQRNKGNFPGRFSGRQFSNSRSEMNVSTLELGDSALYLCASSLGQADEQYFGPGTRLTVT.